This TCR beta chain emerged from a study of T cell responses to AZD1222 COVID-19 vaccine. The study's findings and limits: Scientists sampled the repertoires only once the peak T cell response had passed. Possibly, clonal diversity was underestimated; donors were largely white British and included more females.

Looked up from germline, CDR1 is GTSNPN and CDR2 is SVGIG (reference sequence). V lost 0 bases and J lost 7; bases outside the gene matches: 5. The CDR3 is made up of 13 amino acids. To note about this clone: The antigen is unknown.

TCRdb's copy holds only in-frame clones and misses some; the assay was immunoSEQ multiplex PCR. The table includes roughly 150,000 clones, about 90% detected once. This clonotype was sampled from an adult who received the AZD1222 COVID-19 vaccine. The rearrangement links TRBV30 to TRBJ2-7; TRBD1 matches 8 bases. The sample was peripheral blood, taken 28 days after the second AZD1222 dose. The chain's CDR3 is CAWSVRDRGEQYF. In nucleotides, the CDR3 is TGTGCCTGGAGTGTACGAGACAGGGGAGAGCAGTACTTC.